One and the same sample provided the 27 T cell receptor beta chains below, sequenced in a study of memory CD4+ T cells and cytomegalovirus serostatus. Sequencing was performed with immunoSEQ multiplex PCR; in TCRdb, only in-frame clones are kept and a portion is missing. The sample has tens of thousands of clones; around 80% are singletons. Single viable CD3+CD4+CD8-CD45RO+ cells were sorted as the memory CD4+ T cells. Material for sequencing was memory CD4+ T cells from blood. These receptors were obtained from an adult in good health and CMV-seropositive.

This clone was seen a single time. The chain couples TRBV23-1 to TRBJ2-7; no firm D call. TRBV23-1 is reported as an ORF; its role is uncertain. The germline V and J ends were trimmed by 2 bases and 3 bases, with 11 bases remaining between them. CDR3 size: 14 residues. CDR3 DNA sequence: TGCGCCAGCAGTCAAGCAGTTCGCCACTACGAGCAGTACTTC. As protein: CASSQAVRHYEQYF.

V is TRBV6-6 and J is TRBJ2-5; D not certain. Germline lookup yields CDR1 MNHNY and CDR2 SVGAGI (reference sequence). V was shortened by 5 bases and J by 1 base, with 8 bases between the two germline ends. The CDR3 is 13 amino acids. The CDR3 DNA is TGTGCCAGCAGTCATCCGATCCAAGAGACCCAGTACTTC. Its translation is CASSHPIQETQYF.

The V and J genes are TRBV5-6 and TRBJ1-2; D unresolved. In germline, CDR1 is SGHDT, CDR2 YYEEEE. This CDR3 is 13 amino acids long. Between the trimmed V and J ends, which lost 2 bases and 6 bases, there was a span of 11 bases. The CDR3 DNA reads as TGTGCCAGCAGCTTTAACCTTAAGAATGGCTACACCTTC. This sequence encodes CASSFNLKNGYTF.

The gene calls are TRBV6-1 and TRBJ2-1; 7 bases line up with TRBD2. This CDR3 has 12 amino acids. Germline CDR1 and CDR2: MNHNS and SASEGT. The V segment lost 2 bases and the J segment 14 bases; nucleotides outside the gene matches: 6. CDR3 in DNA: TGTGCCAGCAGTGAATCGCTAGCGGCCAAGTTCTTC. Protein: CASSESLAAKFF.

V usage is TRBV19 and J usage is TRBJ1-2; D call uncertain. Germline values: CDR1 LNHDA, CDR2 SQIVND (reference sequence). CDR3 length: 12 amino acids. Between the trimmed V and J ends, which lost 6 bases and 9 bases, there was a span of 14 bases. CDR3 coding DNA: TGTGCCAGTAGCCACCAAAGGGCGAGCTACACCTTC. The encoded protein is CASSHQRASYTF.

The chain is built from TRBV7-8 and TRBJ2-7; the D is unclear. The CDR3 covers 15 residues. Germline V lookup: CDR1 SGHVS, CDR2 FQNEAQ. Trimming removed 5 bases at V and 0 bases at J, with 14 bases between. The CDR3 sequence: CASSPSSQSSYEQYF. The CDR3 DNA reads TGTGCCAGCAGCCCATCATCACAAAGCTCCTACGAGCAGTACTTC.

V usage is TRBV18 and J usage is TRBJ2-5, with 8 positions matching TRBD2. Germline CDR1 and CDR2: KGHSH and LQKENI. V shed 2 bases, J shed 1 base, and the junction held 0 bases outside the gene matches. The CDR3 runs 14 residues. The CDR3 nucleotides read TGTGCCAGCTCACCAGCGGGAGGCCAAGAGACCCAGTACTTC. Its protein is CASSPAGGQETQYF.

The chain has TRBV4-2 and TRBJ2-1; D may correspond to TRBD1 or TRBD2 (5 bases each). This CDR3 spans 17 amino acids. V lost 1 base, J lost 6 bases, and 19 bases lay in between. Germline V lookup: CDR1 LGHNA, CDR2 YNFKEQ. The CDR3 DNA is TGTGCCAGCAGCCAAGTTATGGGGACGCCTCGCCCCAATGAGCAGTTCTTC. Encoded protein: CASSQVMGTPRPNEQFF.

The V gene is TRBV4-2, the J gene TRBJ2-1; 9 nucleotides agree with TRBD2. Germline assignment: CDR1 LGHNA and CDR2 YNFKEQ. The V segment lost 4 bases and the J segment 8 bases; nucleotides outside the gene matches: 3. The CDR3 is 13 amino acids. The CDR3 spells CASSLGTSHEQFF. The CDR3 DNA is TGTGCCAGCAGCCTAGGGACTAGCCATGAGCAGTTCTTC.

V usage is TRBV6-5 and J usage is TRBJ2-7; tentatively, D is TRBD1 (5 bases). Trimming took off 0 bases at V and 0 bases at J, with 12 bases between the two ends. The CDR3 spans 16 residues. The V gene's germline CDR1 is MNHEY and CDR2 SVGAGI. Here the CDR3 DNA reads TGTGCCAGCAGTTACTCGAGAACAGGAGACTCCTACGAGCAGTACTTC. This gives the protein CASSYSRTGDSYEQYF.

The V and J genes are TRBV4-3 and TRBJ2-7; 7 bases match TRBD2. V was pared by 0 bases and J by 6 bases, with 5 bases of the junction left unmatched. Germline CDR1 reads LGHNA; CDR2 reads YSLEER. The CDR3 length is 14 residues. The CDR3 DNA sequence: TGCGCCAGCAGCCAAGAGAGACTAGCTCGCGAGCAGTACTTC. Protein sequence: CASSQERLAREQYF.

The rearrangement links TRBV5-5 to TRBJ2-5; D call uncertain. This CDR3 is built from 12 residues. Germline V lookup: CDR1 SGHKS, CDR2 YYEKEE (reference sequence). Trimming stripped 4 bases from V and 5 bases from J, with 9 bases between. The CDR3 loop is CASSGLVETQYF. CDR3 bases: TGTGCCAGCAGCGGGTTAGTGGAGACCCAGTACTTC.

The rearrangement joins TRBV5-4 to TRBJ1-2, with D possibly TRBD1 on 6 matching bases. CDR3 length: 13 residues. Trimming stripped 5 bases from V and 8 bases from J, with 16 bases between. Germline lookup yields CDR1 SGHNT and CDR2 YYREEE (reference sequence). The DNA of the CDR3 is TGTGCCAGCAGTCTACAGGGAATACAGGGCTACACCTTC. Translation: CASSLQGIQGYTF.

The CDR3 region is CASSDRDRVGYEQYF. The CDR3 nucleotides are TGTGCCAGCAGCGACCGGGACAGGGTGGGGTACGAGCAGTACTTC. This chain connects TRBV7-3 to TRBJ2-7, with 9 bases lining up with TRBD1. Trimming cost V 5 bases and J 4 bases; bases outside gene matches: 9. CDR3 length: 15 amino acids. The germline CDR1 and CDR2 sequences are SGHTA and FQGTGA.

The chain couples TRBV5-1 to TRBJ2-1; D is ambiguous. The germline CDR1 and CDR2 sequences are SGHRS and YFSETQ. The CDR3 sequence is 13 residues long. V dropped 1 base and J dropped 7 bases, with 9 bases sitting between them. CDR3 DNA: TGCGCCAGCAGCTTGAAACACGAAAATGAGCAGTTCTTC. This gives the protein CASSLKHENEQFF.

V and J are TRBV2 and TRBJ2-5; D is unclear. This CDR3 spans 12 amino acids. With 7 bases removed from V and 5 bases from J, the gap between germline ends came to 11 bases. Germline V gene sequence: CDR1 SNHLY, CDR2 FYNNEI. CDR3 coding DNA: TGTGCCAGCACCGACCGGGCCGAGACCCAGTACTTC. Protein product: CASTDRAETQYF.

V and J are TRBV6-1 and TRBJ1-2; D not certain. The CDR3 is 12 residues long. V shed 5 bases and J shed 5 bases, with 9 bases lying between them. Germline V gene lookup returns CDR1 MNHNS and CDR2 SASEGT. The CDR3 protein is CASSSRRYGYTF. CDR3 DNA: TGTGCCAGCAGTTCTCGCCGATATGGCTACACCTTC.

This clone was recorded only once. In the same sample, other DNA sequences code for this CDR3. The chain has TRBV11-2 and TRBJ2-2; no clear D. The CDR3 length is 14 residues. Trimming stripped 3 bases from V and 2 bases from J, with 7 bases between. Germline CDR1 is SGHAT and CDR2 is FQNNGV. In DNA form, the CDR3 reads TGTGCCAGCAGCTTCGAACAAAACACCGGGGAGCTGTTTTTT. Translating gives CASSFEQNTGELFF. Supplemented by reference TRBV11-2 and TRBJ2-2, the full variable domain reads EAGVAQSPRYKIIEKRQSVAFWCNPISGHATLYWYQQILGQGPKLLIQFQNNGVVDDSQLPKDRFSAERLKGVDSTLKIQPAKLEDSAVYLCASSFEQNTGELFFGEGSRLTVL.

This clone was counted only a few times. V is TRBV9 and J is TRBJ2-1; D is possibly TRBD2 (6 bases). The length of the CDR3 is 15 residues. In germline, CDR1 is SGDLS, CDR2 YYNGEE. Trimming took off 0 bases at V and 4 bases at J, with 11 bases between the two ends. Here the CDR3 DNA reads TGTGCCAGCAGCGTAGACCTCGGACTATACAATGAGCAGTTCTTC. It yields the protein CASSVDLGLYNEQFF.

V and J are TRBV4-1 and TRBJ1-3; D is unclear. The germline V gene encodes CDR1 MGHRA and CDR2 YSYEKL. V gave up 6 bases and J gave up 0 bases, with 12 bases separating them. This CDR3 is built from 15 residues. The CDR3 region has the DNA TGCGCCAGCAGGCAGGTTCCCGACTCTGGAAACACCATATATTTT. Encoded protein: CASRQVPDSGNTIYF.

This sequence joins TRBV6-6 and TRBJ1-1; a possible D gene is TRBD1 (5 bases). CDR3 length: 15 amino acids. CDR1 and CDR2 (germline): MNHNY, SVGAGI (reference sequence). V was cut by 6 bases and J by 0 bases, with 14 bases left in between. The CDR3 here is CASREDRLMNTEAFF. CDR3 nucleotide sequence: TGTGCCAGCAGGGAAGACAGACTCATGAACACTGAAGCTTTCTTT.

This clone was recorded once. The chain is built from TRBV5-1 and TRBJ1-1, with 7 positions matching TRBD1. The CDR3 covers 14 residues. The junction had 0 bases not matched to a gene; V was cut back by 0 bases and J by 1 base. Germline CDR1 SGHRS, CDR2 YFSETQ. The CDR3 DNA reads TGCGCCAGCAGCTTGGACAGGGGGAACACTGAAGCTTTCTTT. It specifies CASSLDRGNTEAFF.

The chain links TRBV2 to TRBJ2-3; TRBD2 is a possible D gene (5 bases). In germline, CDR1 is SNHLY, CDR2 FYNNEI. Trimming cost V 4 bases and J 2 bases, with 10 bases left between them. This CDR3 has 14 amino acids. The CDR3 spells CASSVSALTDTQYF. CDR3 DNA sequence: TGTGCCAGCAGTGTTAGCGCCCTCACAGATACGCAGTATTTT.

This clone was seen a handful of times. The CDR3 is CASTSSTGGNYGYTF. The CDR3 DNA reads as TGTGCCAGTACCTCGTCGACAGGGGGGAACTATGGCTACACCTTC. V usage is TRBV19 and J usage is TRBJ1-2, with 9 bases that match TRBD1. V was pared by 7 bases and J by 2 bases, with 8 bases of the junction left unmatched. Germline assignment: CDR1 LNHDA and CDR2 SQIVND (reference sequence). CDR3 size: 15 residues.

This chain joins TRBV7-2 and TRBJ1-6, with 7 positions matching TRBD1. The germline V gene has CDR1 SGHTA and CDR2 FQGNSA. The CDR3 extends over 15 amino acids. The V and J ends lost 1 base and 7 bases, in that order; junction bases with no gene match: 4. The CDR3 DNA reads TGTGCCAGCAGCTTAGTGAGGGGGCGGAATTCACCCCTCCACTTT. Amino acid sequence: CASSLVRGRNSPLHF.

This clone turned up a few times. The CDR3 is CASSPAGKDYGYTF. In DNA, the CDR3 is TGCGCCAGCAGCCCCGCGGGGAAAGACTATGGCTACACCTTC. The chain combines TRBV4-1 with TRBJ1-2, with D uncertain. Germline values: CDR1 MGHRA, CDR2 YSYEKL. Deletions cut 4 bases from V and 3 bases from J, with 12 bases between. The CDR3 has 14 amino acids.

The chain has TRBV9 and TRBJ2-1; 12 positions agree with TRBD2. Germline V gene data show CDR1 as SGDLS and CDR2 as YYNGEE. V shed 3 bases, J shed 6 bases, and the junction held 7 bases outside the gene matches. The CDR3 has 16 residues. Written as DNA, the CDR3 is TGTGCCAGCAGCGGAGTACTAGCGGGAGGTAGCAATGAGCAGTTCTTC. Its translation: CASSGVLAGGSNEQFF.